A selection of T cell receptor beta chains follows, all from one sample in a study of T cell responses to AZD1222 COVID-19 vaccine. Sequencing was performed with immunoSEQ multiplex PCR; in TCRdb, only in-frame clones are kept and a portion is missing. The sample has about 130,000 clones, approximately 90% seen once. The specimen comprised peripheral blood, sampled on day 0 of AZD1222 vaccination. The receptors stem from an adult in good health. Both conserved end residues are part of each CDR3.

v_call	j_call	cdr3_aa
TRBV6-1	TRBJ1-2	CASSEAGGRGYTF
TRBV6-5	TRBJ1-2	CASSYRDTNYGYTF
TRBV18	TRBJ2-5	CASLGTLGETQYF
TRBV18	TRBJ1-5	CASSGSFNQPQHF
TRBV12-3/TRBV12-4	TRBJ2-7	CASSGGRSYEQYF
TRBV5-1	TRBJ1-6	CASSLGGAEGGSPLHF
TRBV4-1	TRBJ1-1	CASSQGGRGAFF
TRBV28	TRBJ1-5	CASSLLLGRQPQHF
TRBV5-1	TRBJ1-3	CASSPTGLGNTIYF
TRBV9	TRBJ1-2	CASSGRDRDGYTF
TRBV28	TRBJ2-7	CASSQGQTTYLRDEQYF